These T cell receptor beta chains were read from a single sample in a study of blood T cell repertoires in COVID-19. TCRdb's table, derived via immunoSEQ multiplex PCR, lists solely in-frame clones and lacks some. Among about 200,000 clones listed, around 92% were seen once. Sequenced sample: PBMCs or T cells enriched from blood (not recorded which). These receptors all stem from a woman aged 18-35 years who had recovered from COVID-19. The CDR3 runs from the conserved cysteine through the conserved F or W. A D gene is named only where the DNA matches it firmly. Some rows have no size entry. The others give once, few or many, or a class for an expanded clone.

length | J | size | V | D | CDR3 | DNA
15 | TRBJ1-1 | - | TRBV5-1 | TRBD1 | CASSLRTGDGTEAFF | TGCGCCAGCAGCTTAAGGACAGGGGACGGCACTGAAGCTTTCTTT
11 | TRBJ1-3 | - | TRBV12-3/TRBV12-4 | - | CASSPKNTIYF | TGTGCCAGCAGTCCAAAAAACACCATATATTTT
17 | TRBJ2-4 | - | TRBV14 | TRBD1 | CASSQPDRGLAKNIQYF | TGTGCCAGCAGCCAACCTGACAGGGGACTAGCCAAAAACATTCAGTACTTC
12 | TRBJ2-7 | - | TRBV7-9 | - | CASSETGYEQYF | TGTGCCAGCTCTGAGACGGGTTACGAGCAGTACTTC
13 | TRBJ1-6 | - | TRBV12-3/TRBV12-4 | - | CASRVADRGALHF | TGTGCCAGCAGGGTGGCGGACAGAGGGGCCCTCCACTTT
14 | TRBJ2-2 | - | TRBV6-5 | TRBD1 | CASRTGSAAGELFF | TGTGCCAGCAGGACAGGGAGTGCCGCCGGGGAGCTGTTTTTT
14 | TRBJ1-1 | - | TRBV7-9 | - | CASERGAQNTEAFF | TGTGCCAGCGAGCGGGGGGCGCAGAACACTGAAGCTTTCTTT
16 | TRBJ1-2 | - | TRBV6-1 | TRBD1 | CASSVRGPNRNYGYTF | TGTGCCAGCAGTGTCAGGGGGCCGAATCGCAACTATGGCTACACCTTC
13 | TRBJ1-3 | - | TRBV1 | - | CTRKQISGNTIYF | TGCACCAGAAAACAGATCTCTGGAAACACCATATATTTT
14 | TRBJ1-5 | - | TRBV7-9 | - | CASSLDSLNQPQHF | TGTGCCAGCAGCTTAGATTCCCTAAATCAGCCCCAGCATTTT
15 | TRBJ2-1 | - | TRBV7-3 | TRBD2 | CASSLSLAGSNEQFF | TGTGCCAGCAGCTTAAGTCTAGCGGGGTCCAATGAGCAGTTCTTC
12 | TRBJ2-7 | - | TRBV5-1 | - | CASSSTSYEQYF | TGCGCCAGCAGTAGTACCTCCTACGAGCAGTACTTC
14 | TRBJ2-7 | once | TRBV27 | - | CASKPQGGTYEQYF | TGTGCCAGTAAACCACAGGGGGGGACCTACGAGCAGTACTTC
15 | TRBJ1-1 | - | TRBV9 | TRBD1 | CASSETGALNTEAFF | TGTGCCAGCAGCGAAACAGGGGCCCTAAACACTGAAGCTTTCTTT
15 | TRBJ2-3 | - | TRBV9 | - | CASSVGGQSTDTQYF | TGTGCCAGCAGCGTAGGGGGACAAAGCACAGATACGCAGTATTTT
14 | TRBJ1-2 | few | TRBV3-1/TRBV3-2 | - | CASSRRGEDYGYTF | TGTGCCAGCAGCCGGCGGGGGGAGGACTATGGCTACACCTTC
15 | TRBJ1-4 | - | TRBV2 | - | CASSESGSTNEKLFF | TGTGCCAGCAGTGAATCGGGAAGCACTAATGAAAAACTGTTTTTT
13 | TRBJ2-6 | - | TRBV7-9 | - | CASIVSGANVLTF | TGTGCCAGCATCGTATCTGGGGCCAACGTCCTGACTTTC
14 | TRBJ1-1 | - | TRBV5-6 | - | CASSLGTQRTEAFF | TGTGCCAGCAGCTTGGGGACACAGAGGACTGAAGCTTTCTTT
16 | TRBJ1-3 | - | TRBV6-1 | - | CASSEAVRTAGNTIYF | TGTGCCAGCAGTGAAGCGGTCCGGACAGCTGGAAACACCATATATTTT
14 | TRBJ2-7 | - | TRBV30 | - | CAWRPGDRSYEQYF | TGTGCCTGGAGACCCGGAGACCGCTCCTACGAGCAGTACTTC
14 | TRBJ1-1 | - | TRBV4-2 | - | CASSQQSMETEAFF | TGTGCCAGCAGCCAACAGTCGATGGAGACTGAAGCTTTCTTT
11 | TRBJ2-5 | - | TRBV2 | - | CASSYLETQYF | TGTGCCAGCAGTTATTTGGAGACCCAGTACTTC
11 | TRBJ2-3 | - | TRBV20-1 | - | CSARDADTQYF | TGCAGTGCTAGAGATGCGGATACGCAGTATTTT
16 | TRBJ2-7 | - | TRBV9 | TRBD1 | CASSHGTGGTTYEQYF | TGTGCCAGCAGCCACGGGACAGGGGGAACGACCTACGAGCAGTACTTC
14 | TRBJ1-2 | - | TRBV10-2 | TRBD1 | CASSRDREVYGYTF | TGCGCCAGCAGCAGGGACAGGGAGGTCTATGGCTACACCTTC
16 | TRBJ2-1 | - | TRBV7-2 | TRBD2 | CASSSPGLAGYNEQFF | TGTGCCAGCAGCTCCCCGGGACTAGCGGGGTACAATGAGCAGTTCTTC
15 | TRBJ1-5 | - | TRBV7-6 | - | CASSLAWGPNQPQHF | TGTGCCAGCAGCTTAGCCTGGGGCCCCAATCAGCCCCAGCATTTT
15 | TRBJ2-7 | - | TRBV5-1 | TRBD1 | CASSATGTGAYEQYF | TGCGCCAGCAGCGCCACCGGGACAGGCGCCTACGAGCAGTACTTC
13 | TRBJ2-7 | - | TRBV9 | TRBD2 | CASSAGGEYEQYF | TGTGCCAGCAGCGCGGGAGGAGAGTACGAGCAGTACTTC
14 | TRBJ1-2 | - | TRBV29-1 | - | CSVALGLSNYGYTF | TGCAGCGTTGCCTTGGGCTTGAGTAACTATGGCTACACCTTC
13 | TRBJ1-1 | - | TRBV7-9 | - | CASSSLQNTEAFF | TGTGCCAGCAGCTCACTACAGAACACTGAAGCTTTCTTT
13 | TRBJ2-5 | - | TRBV29-1 | - | CSVELDFQETQYF | TGCAGCGTTGAGCTGGACTTCCAAGAGACCCAGTACTTC
13 | TRBJ2-3 | - | TRBV25-1 | TRBD2 | CATLAGFTDTQYF | TGTGCCACTTTAGCGGGATTCACAGATACGCAGTATTTT
14 | TRBJ1-2 | once | TRBV4-1 | - | CASSQLGASYGYTF | TGCGCCAGCAGCCAACTAGGCGCCTCCTATGGCTACACCTTC
11 | TRBJ2-7 | - | TRBV27 | - | CASSSGYEQYF | TGTGCCAGCAGTTCGGGATACGAGCAGTACTTC
14 | TRBJ1-5 | - | TRBV30 | TRBD1 | CAWSVGGADQPQHF | TGTGCCTGGAGCGTAGGGGGCGCGGATCAGCCCCAGCATTTT
13 | TRBJ2-1 | - | TRBV12-3/TRBV12-4 | - | CASSFRESSEQFF | TGTGCCAGCAGTTTTCGGGAGAGCTCTGAGCAGTTCTTC
15 | TRBJ1-1 | - | TRBV4-1 | TRBD1 | CASSQRGTGVTEAFF | TGCGCCAGCAGCCAGAGAGGGACAGGGGTCACTGAAGCTTTCTTT
16 | TRBJ2-1 | - | TRBV5-1 | TRBD2 | CASRFRLAGPNNEQFF | TGCGCCAGCAGATTCAGACTAGCGGGGCCGAACAATGAGCAGTTCTTC
13 | TRBJ1-6 | - | TRBV6-5 | TRBD1 | CASRDRGHSPLHF | TGTGCCAGCAGAGACAGGGGGCACTCACCCCTCCACTTT
16 | TRBJ1-1 | - | TRBV6-5 | TRBD1 | CASSYITTGMNTEAFF | TGTGCCAGCAGTTACATCACGACAGGGATGAACACTGAAGCTTTCTTT
15 | TRBJ1-5 | - | TRBV2 | TRBD1 | CASSAPPGQAQPQHF | TGTGCCAGCAGTGCTCCCCCGGGACAGGCTCAGCCCCAGCATTTT
14 | TRBJ1-2 | - | TRBV30 | TRBD1 | CAWSGLGQGHGYTF | TGTGCCTGGAGTGGGTTGGGACAGGGCCATGGCTACACCTTC
17 | TRBJ2-4 | - | TRBV6-1 | TRBD2 | CASSEASGGVAKNIQYF | TGTGCCAGCAGTGAGGCTAGCGGGGGGGTAGCCAAAAACATTCAGTACTTC
15 | TRBJ1-3 | - | TRBV3-1/TRBV3-2 | - | CASSQGGGGGNTIYF | TGTGCCAGCAGCCAAGGCGGGGGGGGTGGAAACACCATATATTTT
12 | TRBJ1-2 | - | TRBV11-2 | - | CASSVHPRVGTF | TGTGCCAGCAGTGTCCACCCACGTGTCGGCACCTTC
16 | TRBJ1-5 | - | TRBV6-1 | - | CASSEAGARGNQPQHF | TGTGCCAGCAGTGAAGCGGGGGCCAGGGGTAATCAGCCCCAGCATTTT
13 | TRBJ1-1 | - | TRBV11-2 | - | CASSLVQDTEAFF | TGTGCCAGCAGCTTAGTTCAGGACACTGAAGCTTTCTTT
15 | TRBJ1-1 | - | TRBV28 | TRBD1 | CASSLGTAMNTEAFF | TGTGCCAGCAGTCTCGGGACAGCGATGAACACTGAAGCTTTCTTT
13 | TRBJ1-1 | - | TRBV6-2/TRBV6-3 | - | CASSYPQEGGAFF | TGTGCCAGCAGTTACCCCCAGGAGGGTGGAGCTTTCTTT
12 | TRBJ1-1 | - | TRBV19 | - | CAAGQSNTEAFF | TGTGCCGCGGGCCAGTCGAACACTGAAGCTTTCTTT
15 | TRBJ1-6 | - | TRBV5-4 | - | CASSLDRVTGSPLHF | TGTGCCAGCAGCTTGGACAGGGTAACCGGTTCACCCCTCCACTTT
14 | TRBJ2-7 | many | TRBV19 | - | CASRAEGTVGEQYF | TGTGCCAGTAGGGCTGAGGGAACCGTCGGGGAGCAGTACTTC
16 | TRBJ2-3 | - | TRBV5-1 | - | CASSLGGLPPPDTQYF | TGCGCCAGCAGCTTGGGGGGGCTACCCCCGCCAGATACGCAGTATTTT
14 | TRBJ1-2 | - | TRBV3-1/TRBV3-2 | - | CASSPGRTGGGYTF | TGTGCCAGCAGCCCCGGACGGACGGGGGGGGGCTACACCTTC
18 | TRBJ1-6 | - | TRBV28 | - | CASRLGGGRISYNSPLHF | TGTGCCAGCAGATTGGGAGGGGGAAGGATTTCCTATAATTCACCCCTCCACTTT
16 | TRBJ2-3 | few | TRBV5-1 | - | CASSLAVGLSADTQYF | TGCGCCAGCAGCTTGGCCGTTGGTTTATCGGCAGATACGCAGTATTTT